The 15 T cell receptor beta chains in this list originate from one sample, sequenced in a study of identical twins. TCRdb called the 5' RACE reads again in MiXCR, with one record for every CDR3 protein. The repertoire holds 500,000 to 700,000 distinct CDR3 sequences, with 7.1% as singletons. These data also formed part of another study, on yellow fever vaccine responses in identical twins.

The specimen was PBMCs. The origin of the receptors is a woman younger than 35 in good health.

This clonotype was detected ten times or more. The CDR3 sequence is CASSLEKGPTYGYTF. Written as DNA, the CDR3 is TGCGCCAGCAGCTTGGAAAAGGGCCCCACCTATGGCTACACCTTC. This chain connects TRBV5-1 to TRBJ1-2; D is ambiguous. The length of the CDR3 is 15 residues. Germline V gene data show CDR1 as SGHRS and CDR2 as YFSETQ. Trimming removed 0 bases at V and 4 bases at J, with 13 bases between. Combining the CDR3 with reference TRBV5-1 and TRBJ1-2 gives the whole variable domain KAGVTQTPRYLIKTRGQQVTLSCSPISGHRSVSWYQQTPGQGLQFLFEYFSETQRNKGNFPGRFSGRQFSNSRSEMNVSTLELGDSALYLCASSLEKGPTYGYTFGSGTRLTVV.

This clonotype turned up a few times. The V call is TRBV2, the J call TRBJ2-7; 15 bases are a match to TRBD2. Per germline, CDR1 SNHLY and CDR2 FYNNEI. J was trimmed by 5 bases and V by 5 bases; bases with no gene match: 7. The CDR3 consists of 16 residues. In nucleotides, the CDR3 is TGTGCCAGCAGTCTTCCGGGACTAGCGGGAGGCCACGAGCAGTACTTC. Translation gives CASSLPGLAGGHEQYF. The complete variable domain, with remaining parts taken from reference TRBV2 and TRBJ2-7, reads EPEVTQTPSHQVTQMGQEVILRCVPISNHLYFYWYRQILGQKVEFLVSFYNNEISEKSEIFDDQFSVERPDGSNFTLKIRSTKLEDSAMYFCASSLPGLAGGHEQYFGPGTRLTVT.

This clonotype was counted only a few times. The chain uses TRBV5-1 and TRBJ2-4; 9 nucleotides line up with TRBD1. The J segment lost 7 bases and the V segment lost 0 bases, leaving 8 bases of the junction unmatched. Germline CDR1 SGHRS, CDR2 YFSETQ. The CDR3 is made up of 16 amino acids. CDR3 DNA sequence: TGCGCCAGCAGCTTGGCCACCGGGACAGGGACGAACATTCAGTACTTC. Encoded protein: CASSLATGTGTNIQYF. The whole variable domain, filled in from reference TRBV5-1 and TRBJ2-4, reads KAGVTQTPRYLIKTRGQQVTLSCSPISGHRSVSWYQQTPGQGLQFLFEYFSETQRNKGNFPGRFSGRQFSNSRSEMNVSTLELGDSALYLCASSLATGTGTNIQYFGAGTRLSVL.

This clonotype was counted only a few times. This chain connects TRBV20-1 to TRBJ2-1; 8 bases fit TRBD2. With 3 bases clipped from V and 6 bases from J, the junction kept 13 bases outside the gene matches. The CDR3 is 16 residues long. Germline assignment: CDR1 DFQATT and CDR2 SNEGSKA (reference sequence). CDR3 amino acids: CSARTGDREGINEQFF. The CDR3 DNA reads as TGCAGTGCTAGGACCGGAGACCGGGAGGGGATCAATGAGCAGTTCTTC.

This clonotype was picked up one time. The chain has TRBV12-3 or TRBV12-4 and TRBJ2-5; D perhaps matches TRBD2 (5 bases). V lost 5 bases to trimming and J lost 0 bases, with 7 bases between them. The CDR3 consists of 13 residues. In nucleotides, the CDR3 is TGTGCCAGCAGTGGACTGAACCAAGAGACCCAGTACTTC. It codes for CASSGLNQETQYF.

The chain carries TRBV5-1 and TRBJ2-5, with 7 bases aligning to TRBD2. The ends lost 4 bases at V and 1 base at J; junction bases unmatched: 7. Germline CDR1 is SGHRS and CDR2 is YFSETQ. This CDR3 has 15 residues. The CDR3 reads CASSRGAGSQETQYF. The CDR3 bases are TGCGCCAGCAGCAGAGGAGCGGGGAGCCAAGAGACCCAGTACTTC.

This clonotype was observed a handful of times. The rearrangement joins TRBV12-3 or TRBV12-4 to TRBJ1-3; D not resolved. Trimming took off 6 bases at V and 0 bases at J, with 12 bases between the two ends. The CDR3 is 15 residues long. CDR3 sequence reads: CASSPGESSGNTIYF. The CDR3 DNA follows: TGTGCCAGCAGCCCCGGCGAGTCCTCTGGAAACACCATATATTTT.

This clonotype has only a few counts. The rearrangement uses TRBV9 and TRBJ2-5; 8 nucleotides match TRBD1. Trimming cost V 4 bases and J 4 bases; bases outside gene matches: 9. This CDR3 comprises 15 residues. The V gene's germline CDR1 is SGDLS and CDR2 YYNGEE. The CDR3 nucleotides read TGTGCCAGCAGCACAGACAGGGGTTCCGGAGAGACCCAGTACTTC. It codes for CASSTDRGSGETQYF.

In this sample, this clonotype turned up many times. The chain joins TRBV12-3 or TRBV12-4 to TRBJ1-2; D call uncertain. The length of the CDR3 is 15 residues. Trimming pared 1 base from V and 6 bases from J, leaving 15 bases between. The CDR3 loop is CASSLVPSGSNGYTF. The CDR3 DNA is TGTGCCAGCAGTTTAGTCCCGTCCGGCTCGAATGGCTACACCTTC.

This clonotype is categorized as medium-sized. This chain joins TRBV29-1 and TRBJ2-7, with a weak D call TRBD1 (5 bases). The germline CDR1 and CDR2 sequences are SQVTM and ANQGSEA. V lost 4 bases to trimming and J lost 3 bases, with 16 bases between them. The CDR3 has 14 amino acids. CDR3 in amino acids: CSVGVAGIGYEQYF. DNA of the CDR3: TGCAGCGTTGGGGTTGCAGGGATAGGCTACGAGCAGTACTTC.

Worth noting for this clonotype: With a much larger clone just one base away, this may be a read error. The chain joins TRBV24-1 to TRBJ2-1, with D tentatively TRBD1 (5 bases). CDR3 length: 11 residues. Germline CDR1 is KGHDR and CDR2 is SFDVKD. V gave up 5 bases and J gave up 11 bases, with 9 bases separating them. CDR3 in DNA: TGTGCCACCAGTGTAGGGGATAAGCAGTTCTTC. It translates to CATSVGDKQFF.

The chain has TRBV15 and TRBJ2-5, with D possibly TRBD2 on 5 matching bases. With 5 bases removed from V and 4 bases from J, the gap between germline ends came to 8 bases. The CDR3 runs 12 residues. Germline CDR1 and CDR2: LNHNV and YYDKDF (reference sequence). DNA for the CDR3: TGTGCCACCAGCGTCCGGGGAGAGACCCAGTACTTC. This gives the protein CATSVRGETQYF.

This chain uses TRBV6-1 with TRBJ2-1; the D gene is possibly TRBD2 (6 bases). The CDR3 loop spans 15 amino acids. Trimming pared 7 bases from V and 4 bases from J, leaving 17 bases between. Per the germline V gene, CDR1 is MNHNS and CDR2 is SASEGT. The CDR3 is CASTELAEPYNEQFF. The DNA of the CDR3 is TGTGCCAGCACCGAATTAGCGGAGCCATACAATGAGCAGTTCTTC.

The sample holds a few counts of this clonotype. The chain uses TRBV5-5 and TRBJ2-4; weak D call: TRBD2 (6 bases). The CDR3 consists of 17 residues. Germline-derived CDR1 and CDR2 are SGHKS and YYEKEE (reference sequence). V lost 3 bases and J lost 1, with 17 bases in between. The CDR3: CASSSSWGETAKNIQYF. In nucleotides, the CDR3 is TGTGCCAGCAGCTCGAGTTGGGGGGAGACGGCCAAAAACATTCAGTACTTC.

There are many counts of this clonotype. This rearrangement joins TRBV19 to TRBJ2-5; the match to TRBD2 covers 8 bases. There are 14 residues in the CDR3. V was clipped by 2 bases and J by 1 base; unmatched bases: 0. Germline-derived CDR1 and CDR2 are LNHDA and SQIVND (reference sequence). The chain's CDR3 is CASSISGGQETQYF. The CDR3 DNA reads as TGTGCCAGTAGTATAAGCGGGGGCCAAGAGACCCAGTACTTC.